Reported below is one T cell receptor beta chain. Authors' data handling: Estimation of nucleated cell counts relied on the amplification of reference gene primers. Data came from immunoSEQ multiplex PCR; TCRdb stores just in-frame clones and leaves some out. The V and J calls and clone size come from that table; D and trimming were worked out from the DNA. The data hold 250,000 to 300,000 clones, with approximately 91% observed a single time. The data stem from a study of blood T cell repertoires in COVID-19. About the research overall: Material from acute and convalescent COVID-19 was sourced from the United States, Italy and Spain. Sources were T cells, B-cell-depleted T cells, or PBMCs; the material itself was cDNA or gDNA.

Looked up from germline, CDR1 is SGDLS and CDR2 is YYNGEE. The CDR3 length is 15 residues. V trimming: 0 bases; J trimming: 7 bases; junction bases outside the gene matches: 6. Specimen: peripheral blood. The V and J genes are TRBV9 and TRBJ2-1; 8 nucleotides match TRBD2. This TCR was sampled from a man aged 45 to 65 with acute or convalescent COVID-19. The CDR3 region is CASSVASGPYNEQFF. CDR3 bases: TGTGCCAGCAGCGTAGCTAGCGGGCCATATAATGAGCAGTTCTTC.